A selection of T cell receptor beta chains follows, all from one sample in a study of T cell repertoires in cytomegalovirus infection. TCRdb processed the reads anew with MiXCR; each CDR3 protein has one entry. Of around 530,000 distinct CDR3 sequences listed, approximately 15% were seen once; the top ten hold 20% to 30%. Material: CD8+ T cells from PBMCs. The source of these receptors is a human donor in good health (CMV status not recorded). Some clones in this sample may be carry-over from other donors' samples. Both conserved end residues are part of each CDR3. Fields, in order: V gene, clone size, J gene, D gene, CDR3 DNA, CDR3 protein. D genes are given only for firm matches. Expanded clones get a size class; other rows say once, few or many, or leave the size out.

V gene: TRBV20-1
clone size: NA
J gene: TRBJ2-1
D gene: TRBD2
CDR3 DNA: TGCAGTGCCAGAGAGGAGGGAGGGACCTACAATGAGCAGTTCTTC
CDR3 protein: CSAREEGGTYNEQFF

V gene: TRBV19
clone size: NA
J gene: TRBJ1-1
D gene: NA
CDR3 DNA: TGTGCCAGTAGTATAGCTGTGGCAGGTACTGAAGCTTTCTTT
CDR3 protein: CASSIAVAGTEAFF

V gene: TRBV12-3/TRBV12-4
clone size: many
J gene: TRBJ2-3
D gene: TRBD2
CDR3 DNA: TGTGCCAGCACCTTTAGCGGGAGGCCCACAGATACGCAGTATTTT
CDR3 protein: CASTFSGRPTDTQYF

V gene: TRBV29-1
clone size: NA
J gene: TRBJ2-3
D gene: NA
CDR3 DNA: TGCAGCGGTTACGGACGGGATACGCAGTATTTT
CDR3 protein: CSGYGRDTQYF

V gene: TRBV7-9
clone size: many
J gene: TRBJ1-5
D gene: NA
CDR3 DNA: TGTGCCAGCAGCCCTTCGGACAAGCCTAATCAGCCCCAGCATTTT
CDR3 protein: CASSPSDKPNQPQHF

V gene: TRBV20-1
clone size: NA
J gene: TRBJ2-5
D gene: NA
CDR3 DNA: TGCAGTGCAACAACAGCGGTTGAGGTTCTGGAGACCCAGTACTTC
CDR3 protein: CSATTAVEVLETQYF

V gene: TRBV12-5
clone size: NA
J gene: TRBJ2-2
D gene: NA
CDR3 DNA: TGTGCGAGTGGTTTCCAACAGAAAACCGGGGAGCTGTTTTTT
CDR3 protein: CASGFQQKTGELFF

V gene: TRBV9
clone size: NA
J gene: TRBJ1-2
D gene: NA
CDR3 DNA: TGTGCCAGCAGCGTGGCCCGGCAGTCGAGGGGCTACACCTTC
CDR3 protein: CASSVARQSRGYTF

V gene: TRBV7-9
clone size: NA
J gene: TRBJ1-6
D gene: TRBD1
CDR3 DNA: TGTGCCAGCAGCTCGACAGGGGAGGGTTTACGGTCACCCCTCCACTTT
CDR3 protein: CASSSTGEGLRSPLHF

V gene: TRBV7-9
clone size: many
J gene: TRBJ2-5
D gene: NA
CDR3 DNA: TGTGCCAGCAGCCCCCTGGGAGCCCAAGAGACCCAGTACTTC
CDR3 protein: CASSPLGAQETQYF

V gene: TRBV27
clone size: NA
J gene: TRBJ2-7
D gene: NA
CDR3 DNA: TGTGCCAGCAGTTCGCAGACAGCCTCCGAGCAGTACTTC
CDR3 protein: CASSSQTASEQYF

V gene: TRBV11-2
clone size: many
J gene: TRBJ2-4
D gene: TRBD1
CDR3 DNA: TGTGCCAGCAGCCGCTCGGACAGGGCCAAAAACATTCAGTACTTC
CDR3 protein: CASSRSDRAKNIQYF

V gene: TRBV6-1
clone size: many
J gene: TRBJ2-7
D gene: NA
CDR3 DNA: TGTGCCAGCAGTGTAGACAAGTTCTCCTACGAGCAGTACTTC
CDR3 protein: CASSVDKFSYEQYF

V gene: TRBV28
clone size: NA
J gene: TRBJ1-1
D gene: TRBD1
CDR3 DNA: TGTGCCAGAAGTTCCGACAGGGGAGCGAAAACTGAAGCTTTCTTT
CDR3 protein: CARSSDRGAKTEAFF

V gene: TRBV7-9
clone size: many
J gene: TRBJ1-1
D gene: NA
CDR3 DNA: TGTGCCAGCTTGGGACTCTTGGACACTGAAGCTTTCTTT
CDR3 protein: CASLGLLDTEAFF

V gene: TRBV10-3
clone size: few
J gene: TRBJ2-7
D gene: TRBD1
CDR3 DNA: TGTGCCATATTCCAGGGGGTGGCCCTATACGAGCAGTACTTC
CDR3 protein: CAIFQGVALYEQYF

V gene: TRBV20-1
clone size: few
J gene: TRBJ2-7
D gene: NA
CDR3 DNA: TGCAGTGCTGAGGTATCCCCGTTAACCAGGGAGCGGTACGAGCAGTACTTC
CDR3 protein: CSAEVSPLTRERYEQYF

V gene: TRBV10-2
clone size: many
J gene: TRBJ1-2
D gene: TRBD1
CDR3 DNA: TGCGCCAGCAGTGGGGGACAGGTTTACTATGGCTACACCTTC
CDR3 protein: CASSGGQVYYGYTF

V gene: TRBV7-6
clone size: many
J gene: TRBJ2-7
D gene: TRBD2
CDR3 DNA: TGTGCCAGCAGCTCTGTCTTCAGCGGGAGGGTTACCTACGAGCAGTACTTC
CDR3 protein: CASSSVFSGRVTYEQYF

V gene: TRBV5-6
clone size: NA
J gene: TRBJ1-2
D gene: NA
CDR3 DNA: TGTGCCAGCAGCCCGGACTTGGACAGCTATGTGAGGGGCTACACCTTC
CDR3 protein: CASSPDLDSYVRGYTF

V gene: TRBV5-1
clone size: many
J gene: TRBJ2-3
D gene: TRBD1
CDR3 DNA: TGCGCCAGCATCGGACAGGGAGTCAACACAGATACGCAGTATTTT
CDR3 protein: CASIGQGVNTDTQYF

V gene: TRBV3-1
clone size: NA
J gene: TRBJ2-1
D gene: TRBD2
CDR3 DNA: TGTGCCAGCAGCCCCGAACTAGCGGGAGGGATAAACAATGAGCAGTTCTTC
CDR3 protein: CASSPELAGGINNEQFF